These 31 T cell receptor beta chains originate from one sample sequenced in a study of regulatory T cells in long-lasting Graves disease. Combining iRepertoire HTBI primers with Arm-PCR of CDR3 regions, the authors built TCR beta libraries. In TCRdb, the multiplex PCR reads were re-called with MiXCR into one record per CDR3 protein. The sample lists about 220,000 distinct CDR3 sequences, roughly 19% occurring once. The time point: newly diagnosed GD, antithyroid drugs for less than 3 months. The TCR library was made from RNA extracted from PBMCs. These data were also reused for a study on T cells in Graves' hyperthyroidism and ophthalmopathy.

The material sequenced was peripheral blood mononuclear cells (PBMCs), taken at new diagnosis, from a patient treated with antithyroid drugs. The receptors derive from a woman younger than 45 with Graves disease.

The chain links TRBV20-1 to TRBJ2-7, with 9 bases identical to TRBD1. The V and J ends lost 7 bases and 3 bases, in that order; junction bases with no gene match: 7. Germline V gene data show CDR1 as DFQATT and CDR2 as SNEGSKA (reference sequence). The CDR3 has 13 amino acids. Here the CDR3 reads CSELGQGIYEQYF. Written as DNA, the CDR3 is TGCAGTGAGTTAGGACAGGGGATCTACGAGCAGTACTTC.

This clonotype was detected many times. CDR3 in amino acids: CASSRGGETQYF. As DNA, the CDR3 is TGTGCCAGCAGTCGGGGAGGGGAGACCCAGTACTTC. V gene TRBV28 combines with J gene TRBJ2-5, with 7 bases aligning to TRBD2. V lost 5 bases, J lost 5 bases, and 2 bases stayed unmatched. Looked up from germline, CDR1 is MDHEN and CDR2 is SYDVKM. The CDR3 spans 12 residues.

This clonotype has a count of ten or more. This rearrangement joins TRBV28 to TRBJ2-7; 7 nucleotides match TRBD2. Losses at the gene ends were 4 bases for V and 6 bases for J; bases not matched to a gene: 6. The CDR3 is made up of 13 amino acids. CDR1 and CDR2 from the germline V gene are MDHEN and SYDVKM. The CDR3 DNA reads TGTGCCAGCAGTTGGTCGGGGGAGGGCGAGCAGTACTTC. Amino acids: CASSWSGEGEQYF.

The table lists this clonotype with many counts. V is TRBV28 and J is TRBJ2-7, with TRBD2 matching over 7 bases. V lost 4 bases and J lost 3; bases outside the gene matches: 6. Germline V gives CDR1 MDHEN, CDR2 SYDVKM. The CDR3 extends over 14 amino acids. This chain's CDR3 is CASSYGGGVYEQYF. In DNA form, the CDR3 reads TGTGCCAGCAGTTATGGGGGGGGGGTCTACGAGCAGTACTTC.

This clonotype was seen at least ten times. The chain combines TRBV6-1 with TRBJ1-4; 7 nucleotides match TRBD1. Per the germline V gene, CDR1 is MNHNS and CDR2 is SASEGT. The ends lost 8 bases at V and 7 bases at J; junction bases unmatched: 13. The CDR3 sequence is 15 residues long. The CDR3 DNA sequence: TGTGCCAGCGCAAACTCAGGGGGTGGCGGTGAAAAACTGTTTTTT. It yields the protein CASANSGGGGEKLFF.

This clonotype was recorded many times. The V gene is TRBV2, the J gene TRBJ2-7; D is unresolved. This CDR3 contains 13 residues. The V and J ends lost 6 bases and 3 bases respectively, with 12 bases between them. Germline V gene data show CDR1 as SNHLY and CDR2 as FYNNEI. This CDR3 is CASRTFGVYEQYF. The CDR3 nucleotides are TGTGCCAGCAGGACCTTTGGGGTCTACGAGCAGTACTTC.

The table lists this clonotype with many counts. The chain employs TRBV11-3 and TRBJ2-3; no clear D gene. CDR1 and CDR2 (germline): SGHNT, YENEEA. V lost 5 bases to trimming and J lost 2 bases, with 17 bases between them. The CDR3 consists of 16 residues. The CDR3 nucleotides read TGTGCCAGCAGCCCAAGAAGGGCGGTGTACACAGATACGCAGTATTTT. This translates into CASSPRRAVYTDTQYF.

Note on this clonotype: The germline gene is not matched at one end of the junction; a read error may be the cause. The V gene is TRBV12-3 or TRBV12-4, the J gene TRBJ1-1; D is undetermined. There are 11 residues in the CDR3. DNA for the CDR3: TGTGCCAGCAGTTCTGGGATTGAAGCGTTCTTT. This translates into CASSSGIEAFF.

The chain recombines TRBV28 with TRBJ2-7; TRBD1 or TRBD2 may be the D gene (5 bases each). The CDR3 has 13 amino acids. Trimming shortened V by 1 base and J by 7 bases, and 11 bases separated the two germline ends. The germline CDR1 and CDR2 sequences are MDHEN and SYDVKM. The DNA for the CDR3 is TGTGCCAGCAGTTTATTTCGGGGCCAGGAGCAGTACTTC. Encoded protein: CASSLFRGQEQYF.

V gene TRBV7-2 combines with J gene TRBJ1-3; TRBD1 agrees at 11 bases. CDR3 length: 17 amino acids. Germline CDR1 reads SGHTA; CDR2 reads FQGNSA. J lost 7 bases, V lost 4 bases, and 12 bases had no gene match. The CDR3 coding sequence is TGTGCCAGCAGCTCGAGGACAGGGGGCGCTTCGTGGAACACCATATATTTT. As protein: CASSSRTGGASWNTIYF.

The sample holds many counts of this clonotype. The chain joins TRBV6-5 to TRBJ1-1; D is perhaps TRBD1 (6 bases). The CDR3 loop spans 16 amino acids. The germline V gene has CDR1 MNHEY and CDR2 SVGAGI. Trimming took 0 bases from V and 1 from J, leaving 12 bases between them. Here the CDR3 reads CASSYSDAGENTEAFF. The CDR3, as DNA: TGTGCCAGCAGTTACTCAGACGCAGGGGAGAACACTGAAGCTTTCTTT.

This clonotype was counted ten times or more. At one boundary the junction diverges from the germline segment, which might be a read error. The genes are TRBV28 and TRBJ2-5; tentative D call: TRBD1 (8 bases). CDR3 length equals 13 residues. CDR1 is MDHEN and CDR2 is SYDVKM in the germline V gene. CDR3 in amino acids: CASSQSNRGGGIF. The CDR3 DNA sequence: TGTGCCAGCAGTCAGTCAAACAGGGGGGGAGGGATCTTC.

The chain has TRBV2 and TRBJ2-7; D gene unclear. Between the trimmed V and J ends, which lost 6 bases and 1 base, there was a span of 7 bases. The germline V gene has CDR1 SNHLY and CDR2 FYNNEI. The CDR3 is 12 residues long. CDR3 residues: CASRAESYEQYF. In DNA, the CDR3 is TGTGCCAGCAGAGCAGAGTCCTACGAGCAGTACTTC.

A few counts support this clonotype. The genes are TRBV30 and TRBJ1-5; 9 bases match TRBD1. From germline, CDR1 is GTSNPN and CDR2 SVGIG (reference sequence). J was trimmed by 4 bases and V by 4 bases; bases with no gene match: 20. The CDR3 runs to 19 residues. The CDR3 bases are TGTGCCTGGACTAGGGGGTCGGTAGTCGGGACAGGGAATAATCAGCCCCAGCATTTT. Its protein is CAWTRGSVVGTGNNQPQHF.

There are many counts of this clonotype. This chain uses TRBV5-4 with TRBJ1-2; perhaps TRBD1 as D (5 bases). The CDR3 is made up of 14 amino acids. The V gene lost 0 bases and the J gene lost 7 bases, with 13 bases spanning the gap. CDR1 and CDR2 from the germline V gene are SGHNT and YYREEE (reference sequence). CDR3 protein: CASSLGGQGGGYTF. CDR3 nucleotides: TGTGCCAGCAGCTTGGGTGGCCAGGGCGGTGGCTACACCTTC.

This clonotype was counted at least ten times. This sequence joins TRBV11-2 and TRBJ2-1; the D is unclear. CDR1 and CDR2 (germline): SGHAT, FQNNGV. The V and J ends lost 0 bases and 9 bases respectively, with 12 bases between them. The CDR3 covers 14 residues. CDR3 region: CASSLDRVAGEQFF. The CDR3 DNA sequence: TGTGCCAGCAGCTTAGATCGCGTAGCAGGTGAGCAGTTCTTC.

The V and J genes are TRBV12-3 or TRBV12-4 and TRBJ2-1, with D unresolved. The CDR3 consists of 12 residues. Trimming removed 8 bases from V and 8 bases from J, with 13 bases in between. CDR3 in DNA: TGTGCCAGCCGGGCGAGCTGGGATGAGCAGTTCTTC. Translating gives CASRASWDEQFF.

Ten or more counts support this clonotype. The J gene is TRBJ2-7, the V gene TRBV11-2; 9 bases map to TRBD1. Per germline, CDR1 SGHAT and CDR2 FQNNGV. CDR3 length: 19 residues. V lost 4 bases to trimming and J lost 0 bases; unmatched junction nucleotides: 16. CDR3 sequence: CASSSSLGTGLLSSYEQYF. The CDR3, as DNA: TGTGCCAGCAGCTCCTCCCTAGGGACAGGGCTCCTGAGCTCCTACGAGCAGTACTTC.

This clonotype was observed at least ten times. The genes are TRBV30 and TRBJ1-5, with 8 bases lining up with TRBD1. This CDR3 contains 15 residues. V lost 5 bases, J lost 5 bases, and 11 bases stayed unmatched. Germline V gene data show CDR1 as GTSNPN and CDR2 as SVGIG (reference sequence). CDR3 in amino acids: CAWDRGGFRDQPQHF. The CDR3 DNA reads TGTGCCTGGGACAGGGGAGGATTTAGGGATCAGCCCCAGCATTTT.

This clonotype was seen ten or more times. This chain uses TRBV7-2 with TRBJ2-1; 11 nucleotides line up with TRBD2. V dropped 5 bases and J dropped 5; count of bases not matched to a gene: 8. The CDR3 extends over 16 amino acids. Germline CDR1 reads SGHTA; CDR2 reads FQGNSA. The CDR3 bases are TGTGCCAGCAGCCGGACTAGCGGGCGCCCGGACAATGAGCAGTTCTTC. As protein: CASSRTSGRPDNEQFF.

This clonotype came up many times. This chain connects TRBV11-2 to TRBJ2-2; perhaps TRBD2 as D (6 bases). CDR1 is SGHAT, CDR2 FQNNGV, per germline. V dropped 5 bases and J dropped 4 bases, with 11 bases sitting between them. This CDR3 is 14 amino acids long. The CDR3 protein is CASSGGPVTGELFF. Here the CDR3 DNA reads TGTGCCAGCAGCGGAGGGCCTGTCACCGGGGAGCTGTTTTTT.

Of note for this clonotype: This is likely an artifact of a read error, given a far larger clone one base away. This chain uses TRBV28 with TRBJ1-6; no reliable D call. The V end was cut by 2 bases, the J end by 10 bases, with 9 bases between. The CDR3 spans 13 residues. Germline V lookup: CDR1 MDHEN, CDR2 SYDVKM. CDR3 nucleotides: TGTGCCAGCAGTTTAGCTCTAGGCTCACCCCTCCACTTT. This gives the protein CASSLALGSPLHF.

This clonotype was seen repeatedly, ten times or more. The V gene is TRBV11-2, the J gene TRBJ2-3, with 7 bases aligning to TRBD1. From germline, CDR1 is SGHAT and CDR2 FQNNGV. CDR3 length: 14 amino acids. After removal of 3 bases from V and 1 base from J, the junction contained 1 base not matched to a gene. The CDR3 bases are TGTGCCAGCAGCTTGGGGACAGGCACAGATACGCAGTATTTT. Its protein product is CASSLGTGTDTQYF.

This clonotype was seen at least ten times. The chain joins TRBV24-1 to TRBJ2-1; 11 nucleotides agree with TRBD1. The junction had 19 bases not matched to a gene; V was cut back by 5 bases and J by 8 bases. CDR1 and CDR2 (germline): KGHDR, SFDVKD. The length of the CDR3 is 19 residues. The CDR3 nucleotides read TGTGCCACCAGTGTCCCCATGAGGGGGGGGACAGGGGGTCGCGATGAGCAGTTCTTC. This codes for CATSVPMRGGTGGRDEQFF.

Details on this clonotype: A much larger clone differs by one base, so this may be a read error. The chain joins TRBV27 to TRBJ2-3; the match to TRBD2 covers 13 bases. Germline V gene data show CDR1 as MNHEY and CDR2 as SMNVEV (reference sequence). The CDR3 loop spans 19 amino acids. The CDR3 sequence is CTSSEPTSGGHGSTDTQYF. The CDR3, as DNA: TGTACCAGCAGTGAACCGACTAGCGGGGGGCATGGGAGCACAGATACGCAGTATTTT.

Many counts were recorded for this clonotype. The chain uses TRBV7-9 and TRBJ1-2, with D possibly TRBD1 on 5 matching bases. Germline values: CDR1 SEHNR, CDR2 FQNEAQ (reference sequence). Deletions cut 2 bases from V and 0 bases from J, with 13 bases between. The CDR3 contains 16 residues. This chain's CDR3 is CASSLPLQETNYGYTF. The DNA for the CDR3 is TGTGCCAGCAGCTTACCCCTACAGGAGACTAACTATGGCTACACCTTC. Complete variable domain (other parts from reference TRBV7-9 and TRBJ1-2): DTGVSQNPRHKITKRGQNVTFRCDPISEHNRLYWYRQTLGQGPEFLTYFQNEAQLEKSRLLSDRFSAERPKGSFSTLEIQRTEQGDSAMYLCASSLPLQETNYGYTFGSGTRLTVV.

This clonotype was seen ten or more times. The chain couples TRBV27 to TRBJ1-2; D is uncertain. CDR1 MNHEY and CDR2 SMNVEV come from the germline V gene (reference sequence). CDR3 length equals 13 residues. Trimming pared 2 bases from V and 5 bases from J, leaving 9 bases between. As DNA, the CDR3 is TGTGCCAGCAGTTTAAAGGGAGGGTATGGCTACACCTTC. The encoded protein is CASSLKGGYGYTF.

Concerning this clonotype: A much larger clone sits a single nucleotide away, making a read error possible. The rearrangement joins TRBV30 to TRBJ2-7; no reliable D call. The CDR3 sequence is 14 residues long. V was cut by 8 bases and J by 3 bases, with 20 bases left in between. Germline V gives CDR1 GTSNPN, CDR2 SVGIG (reference sequence). The CDR3 loop is CATISRGILYEQYF. For the CDR3, the DNA is TGTGCCACCATAAGCCGTGGGATACTCTACGAGCAGTACTTC.

This clonotype was counted at least ten times. CDR3 region: CATGLSGTQETQYF. The CDR3, as DNA: TGTGCCACCGGTCTCTCAGGGACTCAAGAGACCCAGTACTTC. J is TRBJ2-5 and V is TRBV24-1, with D possibly being TRBD2 (6 bases). In germline, CDR1 is KGHDR, CDR2 SFDVKD. V dropped 9 bases and J dropped 2 bases, with 15 bases sitting between them. The CDR3 covers 14 residues.

At least ten counts were recorded for this clonotype. The chain uses TRBV7-3 and TRBJ2-5; 7 bases match TRBD2. V was pared by 2 bases and J by 5 bases, with 8 bases of the junction left unmatched. The CDR3 is made up of 15 amino acids. Per germline, CDR1 SGHTA and CDR2 FQGTGA. The CDR3 coding sequence is TGTGCCAGCAGCTTATGGGGGGACTATGGGGAGACCCAGTACTTC. It is translated as CASSLWGDYGETQYF.

There are a few counts of this clonotype. This may be a read error, as it is one base from a much larger clone. The chain has TRBV6-2 or TRBV6-3 and TRBJ2-2, with 7 bases identical to TRBD1. The CDR3 is 15 residues long. Trimming took 6 bases from V and 2 from J; bases not matched to a gene: 6. CDR1 is MNHEY and CDR2 is SVGEGT in the germline V gene. The CDR3 nucleotides are TGTGCCAGCAGGTCGGACAGGCTAAACACCGGGGAGCTGTTTTTT. This gives the protein CASRSDRLNTGELFF.